The rows below give T cell receptor beta chains drawn from one sample of a study of T cells in Graves' hyperthyroidism and ophthalmopathy. TCRdb re-derived calls from the multiplex PCR reads in MiXCR, one entry per CDR3 protein. The repertoire has about 370,000 distinct CDR3 sequences, about 16% of them found once; the top ten carry under 25%. Sequencing used blood. These receptors all come from a woman in her sixties with Graves' ophthalmopathy. CDR3s leave out the opening cysteine and the closing phenylalanine or tryptophan.

TRBV20-1 | SASLGSEAF
TRBV2 | ASLLAGGPGTQY
TRBV20-1 | SASWDLSRGGELF
TRBV5-1 | ASSGSDLSTDTQY
TRBV2 | ASSDGQGGLQEQF
TRBV10-3 | AIMGEGLADNEQF
TRBV30 | ALGQTNTEAF
TRBV6-5 | ASSYSLGGETQY
TRBV5-1 | ASSITLAGDEQY
TRBV11-2 | ASSLDTSYEQY
TRBV13 | ASSYRLAGGINEQF
TRBV15 | ATSRDKGPNQPQH
TRBV20-1 | SARASGRPPYEQY
TRBV5-1 | ASSPWTRSTDTQY
TRBV7-9 | ASSLEGRLAGREQF
TRBV11-1 | ASSFREPRSDTQY
TRBV20-1 | SARIPTGRQPQH